This note documents a single T cell receptor (beta chain) sequence. The clone's antigen remains unknown. The record has no base qualities; no much larger clone is one base away. This sample is part of a study of blood T cell repertoires in COVID-19 (dated by TCRdb to 2020 to 2022). At the level of the whole study: The collaborator samples originated in the United States, Italy and Spain and spanned the acute and convalescent phases of COVID-19. Subjects who had been exposed to COVID-19, were actively infected with it, or had recovered from it provided the deeply sampled blood TCRbeta repertoires that made up the dataset. The repertoires were made available in a free public database intended to serve as a resource for research on the immune response to SARS-CoV-2. Samples were obtained from the ongoing ImmuneRACE study (first 160 participants) and from some 1,300 subjects provided by 6 global collaborators. HLA class I and class II types, where available, came from metadata supplied by the sample provider rather than from assay-based typing. The material from the prospective study consisted of cDNA or gDNA derived from T cells, B-cell-depleted T cells, or PBMCs. Nearly every sample came with metadata listing a de-identified subject ID, COVID-19 status, age in years and sex. The full study reports these points: The amount of clinical and demographic metadata varied by source and participant and was provided uncurated.

The immunoSEQ Assay, a bias-controlled multiplex PCR, was used to amplify TCRbeta CDR3 regions from genomic DNA. The authors' analysis ran thus. The number of nucleated cells in each sample was estimated by amplification of reference gene primers within the assay. To quantify the absolute abundance of each unique TCRbeta CDR3 rearrangement, sequence reads were collapsed and filtered. Productive Simpson clonality was computed per sample as the square root of Simpson's diversity index over productive rearrangements. TCRdb re-hosts the immuneACCESS table, in-frame sequences only. Its copies lack some clones; in the studies checked, an unresolved V gene accounts for under half of them, and the cause for the rest is not known. The V and J calls and clone size were taken over from that table, and D and trimming were inferred from the DNA. The sample table records 250,000 to 350,000 clones; roughly 90% of these occur just once. Approximately 4.5% of the sample goes to the ten largest clones.

Looking up the germline V gene (reference sequence) yields CDR1 SEHNR and CDR2 FQNEAQ. V sheds 2 bases and J sheds 7 bases, leaving 11 bases between their ends. From the cysteine up to the phenylalanine, the CDR3 has a length of 14 residues. The CDR3 DNA has 42 bases and is translated from base 1. Participants in the prospective study were enrolled through a virtual design, were aged about 18 to 100 years, and lived in roughly 24 United States geographic areas. In the prospective study, cohorts were assigned on the basis of participant-reported clinical history obtained from a screening survey and a study questionnaire. Mobile phlebotomists in the prospective study collected whole blood, serum and a nasopharyngeal or oropharyngeal swab from every participant. Prospective study participants could optionally give additional blood draws and questionnaires over an approximately 2-month period. Before DNA extraction, blood samples from the prospective study were shipped at room temperature or frozen.

This sequence was found in a young woman with acute COVID-19. This chain is built from TRBV7-9 and TRBJ1-4, and TRBD1 may be the D gene, going by 6 matching bases. Sequencing was performed on PBMCs or T cells enriched from blood (not recorded which). The encoded CDR3 is CASSLSQGVEKLFF. The DNA reads TGTGCCAGCAGCTTATCACAGGGTGTTGAAAAACTGTTTTTT.